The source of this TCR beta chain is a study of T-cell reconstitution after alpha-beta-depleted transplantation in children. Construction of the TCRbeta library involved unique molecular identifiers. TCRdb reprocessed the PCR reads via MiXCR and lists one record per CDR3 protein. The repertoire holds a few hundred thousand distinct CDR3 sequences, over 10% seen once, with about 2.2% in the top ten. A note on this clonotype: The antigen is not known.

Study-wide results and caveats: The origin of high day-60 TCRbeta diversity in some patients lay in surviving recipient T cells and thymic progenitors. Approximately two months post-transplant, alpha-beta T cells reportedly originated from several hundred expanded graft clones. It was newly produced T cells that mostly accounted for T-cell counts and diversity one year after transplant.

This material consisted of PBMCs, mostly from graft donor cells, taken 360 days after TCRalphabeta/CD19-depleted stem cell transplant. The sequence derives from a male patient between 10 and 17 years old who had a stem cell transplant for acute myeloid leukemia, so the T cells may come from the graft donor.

The CDR3 nucleotides are TGTGCCAGCAGCCAGAACTTAGCGGGAGGGCCCCAGTACTTC. Translating it yields CASSQNLAGGPQYF. The chain combines TRBV14 with TRBJ2-7; 11 nucleotides match TRBD2. The V gene end was trimmed by 3 bases and the J gene end by 10 bases; junction bases not matched to a gene: 8. Germline lookup yields CDR1 SGHDN and CDR2 FVKESK. There are 14 residues in the CDR3. The full variable domain, in which reference TRBV14 and TRBJ2-7 provide the parts outside the CDR3, is EAGVTQFPSHSVIEKGQTVTLRCDPISGHDNLYWYRRVMGKEIKFLLHFVKESKQDESGMPNNRFLAERTGGTYSTLKVQPAELEDSGVYFCASSQNLAGGPQYFGPGTRLTVT.